This T cell receptor (beta chain) was documented in a study of T cell repertoires in cytomegalovirus infection. Study-wide background: Public TCR beta signatures marked donors with CMV infection and the matching HLA.

This clonotype has more than one count but fewer than ten. Its specificity is unknown. The CDR3 length is 15 residues. With 10 bases clipped from V and 3 bases from J, the junction kept 10 bases outside the gene matches. One entry per CDR3 protein results from TCRdb running MiXCR on the reads. The data contain about 110,000 distinct CDR3 sequences, 10% of them singletons. The sequence was collected from a human donor in good health (CMV status not recorded). Some clones in this sample may be carry-over from other donors' samples. The gene calls are TRBV12-3 or TRBV12-4 and TRBJ1-4; 8 positions agree with TRBD1. The specimen sequenced was PBMCs, sequenced either directly or after in vitro stimulation (not recorded which). This CDR3 reads CATKDREGANEKLFF. In DNA form, the CDR3 reads TGTGCCACCAAGGACAGGGAGGGAGCTAATGAAAAACTGTTTTTT.